These 6 T cell receptor beta chains originate from one sample sequenced in a study of blood T cells in healthy people across ages. Sample-barcoded 5' priming and a J-beta primer mix drove a second PCR of roughly 7 to 11 cycles. MiXCR, run by TCRdb on the 5' RACE reads, gives a single entry per CDR3 protein. Of around 1,600,000 distinct CDR3 sequences listed, about 42% are singletons. The sequenced sample was blood. These TCRs come from a woman between 18 and 29 years old in good health.

V is TRBV12-3 or TRBV12-4 and J is TRBJ2-3, with 8 bases matching TRBD2. The length of the CDR3 is 14 residues. J lost 2 bases, V lost 7 bases, and 5 bases had no gene match. The CDR3 DNA reads as TGTGCCAGCAACCTAGCGGGCAACACAGATACGCAGTATTTT. It translates to CASNLAGNTDTQYF.

The genes are TRBV27 and TRBJ2-7; D may match TRBD1 or TRBD2 (5 bases each). Per germline, CDR1 MNHEY and CDR2 SMNVEV (reference sequence). This CDR3 is 13 amino acids long. Trimming took off 2 bases at V and 8 bases at J, with 13 bases between the two ends. This chain's CDR3 is CASSLGGLRKQYF. The CDR3, as DNA: TGTGCCAGCAGTTTAGGGGGATTAAGGAAGCAGTACTTC.

This clonotype was seen more than once but under ten times. V and J are TRBV25-1 and TRBJ2-1; 11 positions match TRBD1. CDR1 and CDR2 from the germline V gene are MGHDK and SYGVNS. V lost 2 bases, J lost 8 bases, and 11 bases stayed unmatched. This CDR3 has 17 residues. The CDR3 bases are TGTGCCAGCAGTGAACACTTTAGGACAGGGGGCGCGCATGAGCAGTTCTTC. This codes for CASSEHFRTGGAHEQFF.

CDR3 sequence reads: CASMSDTDTQYF. The CDR3 DNA follows: TGTGCCAGCATGAGCGACACAGATACGCAGTATTTT. This rearrangement joins TRBV2 to TRBJ2-3; D is undetermined. The V gene lost 7 bases and the J gene lost 2 bases, with 7 bases spanning the gap. The germline V gene has CDR1 SNHLY and CDR2 FYNNEI. This CDR3 spans 12 amino acids.

This clonotype has more than one count but fewer than ten. This chain joins TRBV3-1 and TRBJ1-5; no clear D. Germline V gene data show CDR1 as LGHDT and CDR2 as YNNKEL (reference sequence). CDR3 length equals 13 residues. Trimming pared 3 bases from V and 14 bases from J, leaving 17 bases between. The CDR3 loop reads CASSHLGSSEKHF. CDR3 bases: TGTGCCAGCAGCCACCTCGGCTCGAGCGAAAAGCATTTT.

There are many counts of this clonotype. As DNA, the CDR3 is TGTGCCAGCAGCTTAGATAGGGGGACAGTTGAGCAGTTCTTC. It translates to CASSLDRGTVEQFF. The rearrangement uses TRBV11-2 and TRBJ2-1, with TRBD1 matching 7 bases. Per the germline V gene, CDR1 is SGHAT and CDR2 is FQNNGV. The CDR3 spans 14 residues. V shed 0 bases and J 9 bases; nucleotides not matched to a gene: 5.